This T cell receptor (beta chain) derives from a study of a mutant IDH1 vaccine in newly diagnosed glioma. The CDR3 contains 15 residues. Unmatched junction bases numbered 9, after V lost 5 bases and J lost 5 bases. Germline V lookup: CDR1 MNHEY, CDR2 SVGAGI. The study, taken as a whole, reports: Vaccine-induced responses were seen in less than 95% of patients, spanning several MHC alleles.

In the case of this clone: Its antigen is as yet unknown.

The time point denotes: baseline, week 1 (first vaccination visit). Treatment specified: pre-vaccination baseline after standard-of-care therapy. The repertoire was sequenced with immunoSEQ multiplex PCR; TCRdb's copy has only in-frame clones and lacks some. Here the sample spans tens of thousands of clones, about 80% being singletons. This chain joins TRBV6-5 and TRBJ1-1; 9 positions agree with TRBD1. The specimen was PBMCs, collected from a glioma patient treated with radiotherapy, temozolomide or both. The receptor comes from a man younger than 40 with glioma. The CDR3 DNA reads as TGTGCCAGCAGTCCCAACAGGGGGCGCGAAACTGAAGCTTTCTTT. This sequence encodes CASSPNRGRETEAFF.